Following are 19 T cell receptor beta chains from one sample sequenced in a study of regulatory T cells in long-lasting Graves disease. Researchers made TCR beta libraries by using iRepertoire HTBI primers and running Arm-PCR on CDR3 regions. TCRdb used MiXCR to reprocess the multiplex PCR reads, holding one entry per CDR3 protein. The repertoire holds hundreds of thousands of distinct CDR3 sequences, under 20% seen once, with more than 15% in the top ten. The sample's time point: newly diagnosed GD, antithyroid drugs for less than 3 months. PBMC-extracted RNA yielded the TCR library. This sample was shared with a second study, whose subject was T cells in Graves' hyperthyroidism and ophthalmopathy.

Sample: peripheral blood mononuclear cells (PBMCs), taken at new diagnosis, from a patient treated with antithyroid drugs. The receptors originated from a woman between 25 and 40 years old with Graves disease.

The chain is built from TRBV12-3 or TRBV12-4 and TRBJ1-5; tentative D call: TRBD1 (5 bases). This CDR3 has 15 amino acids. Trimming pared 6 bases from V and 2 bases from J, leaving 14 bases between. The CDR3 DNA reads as TGTGCCAGCAGATTGGGGTTGGGGGGCAATCAGCCCCAGCATTTT. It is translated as CASRLGLGGNQPQHF.

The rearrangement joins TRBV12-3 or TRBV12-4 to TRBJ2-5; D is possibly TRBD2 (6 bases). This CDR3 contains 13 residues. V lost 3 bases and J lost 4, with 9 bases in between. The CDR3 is CASSFGGVETQYF. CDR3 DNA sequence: TGTGCCAGCAGTTTCGGGGGAGTAGAGACCCAGTACTTC.

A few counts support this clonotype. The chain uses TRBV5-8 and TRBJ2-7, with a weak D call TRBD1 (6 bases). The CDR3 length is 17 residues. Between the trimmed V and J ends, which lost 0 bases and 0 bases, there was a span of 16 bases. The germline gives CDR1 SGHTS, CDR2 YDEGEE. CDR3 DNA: TGTGCCAGCAGCTTGGCCTCAGGGGCCTTCCGCTCCTACGAGCAGTACTTC. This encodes CASSLASGAFRSYEQYF.

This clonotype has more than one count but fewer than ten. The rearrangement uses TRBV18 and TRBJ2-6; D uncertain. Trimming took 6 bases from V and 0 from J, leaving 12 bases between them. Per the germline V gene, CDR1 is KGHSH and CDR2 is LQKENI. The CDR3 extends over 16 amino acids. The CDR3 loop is CASSPTASSGANVLTF. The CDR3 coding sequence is TGTGCCAGCTCGCCTACGGCGAGCTCTGGGGCCAACGTCCTGACTTTC.

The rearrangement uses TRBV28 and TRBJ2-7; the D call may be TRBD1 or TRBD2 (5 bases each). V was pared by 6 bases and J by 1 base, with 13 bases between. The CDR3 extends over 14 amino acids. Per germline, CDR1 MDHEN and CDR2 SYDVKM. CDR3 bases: TGTGCCAGCAGGGGACGGCCGGCTTCCTACGAGCAGTACTTC. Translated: CASRGRPASYEQYF.

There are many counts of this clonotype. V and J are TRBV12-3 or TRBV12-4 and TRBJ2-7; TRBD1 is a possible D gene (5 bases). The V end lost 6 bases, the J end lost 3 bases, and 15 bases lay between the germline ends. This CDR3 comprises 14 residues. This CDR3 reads CASSLQELGYEQYF. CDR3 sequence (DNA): TGTGCCAGCAGCTTACAGGAACTCGGCTACGAGCAGTACTTC.

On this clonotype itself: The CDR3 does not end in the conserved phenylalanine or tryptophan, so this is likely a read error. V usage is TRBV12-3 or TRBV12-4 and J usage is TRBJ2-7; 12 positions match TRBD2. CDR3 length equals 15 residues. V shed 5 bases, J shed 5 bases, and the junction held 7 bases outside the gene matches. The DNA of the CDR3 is TGTGCCAGCAGTGTGACTAGCGGGAGTGGTAACGAGCAGTACTCC. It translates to CASSVTSGSGNEQYS.

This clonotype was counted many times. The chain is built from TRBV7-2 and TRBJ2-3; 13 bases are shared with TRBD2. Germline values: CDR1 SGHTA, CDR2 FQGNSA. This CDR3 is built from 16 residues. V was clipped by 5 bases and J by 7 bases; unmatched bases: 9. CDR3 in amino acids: CASSQALAGGQNTQYF. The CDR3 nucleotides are TGTGCCAGCAGCCAAGCACTAGCGGGAGGGCAAAATACGCAGTATTTT.

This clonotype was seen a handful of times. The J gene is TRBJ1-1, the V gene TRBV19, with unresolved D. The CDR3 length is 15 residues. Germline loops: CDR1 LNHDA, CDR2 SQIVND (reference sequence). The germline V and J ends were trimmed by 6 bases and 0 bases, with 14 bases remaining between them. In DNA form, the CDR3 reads TGTGCCAGTAGCTATATCTTTGGCCTGAACACTGAAGCTTTCTTT. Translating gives CASSYIFGLNTEAFF.

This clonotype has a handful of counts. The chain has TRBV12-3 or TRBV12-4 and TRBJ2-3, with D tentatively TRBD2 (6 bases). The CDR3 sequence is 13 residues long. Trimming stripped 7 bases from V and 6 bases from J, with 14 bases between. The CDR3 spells CASTWKAGDTQYF. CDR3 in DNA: TGTGCCAGCACTTGGAAGGCGGGGGATACGCAGTATTTT.

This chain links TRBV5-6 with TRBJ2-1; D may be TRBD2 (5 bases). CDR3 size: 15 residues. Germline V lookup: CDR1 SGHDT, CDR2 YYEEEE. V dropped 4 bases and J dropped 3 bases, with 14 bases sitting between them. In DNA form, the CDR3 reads TGTGCCAGCAGCCCACGGAGAGGGATCTACAATGAGCAGTTCTTC. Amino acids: CASSPRRGIYNEQFF.

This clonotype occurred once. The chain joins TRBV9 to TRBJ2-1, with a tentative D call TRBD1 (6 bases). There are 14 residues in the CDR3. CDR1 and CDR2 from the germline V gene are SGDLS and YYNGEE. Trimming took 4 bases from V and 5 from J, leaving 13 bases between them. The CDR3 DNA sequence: TGTGCCAGCAGCCCAGGGCAGGGGCACAATGAGCAGTTCTTC. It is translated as CASSPGQGHNEQFF.

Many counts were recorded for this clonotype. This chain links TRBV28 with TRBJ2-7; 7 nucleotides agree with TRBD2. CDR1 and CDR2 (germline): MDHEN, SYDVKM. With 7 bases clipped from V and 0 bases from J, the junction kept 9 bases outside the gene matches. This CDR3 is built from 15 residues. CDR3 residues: CASNNPRLASYEQYF. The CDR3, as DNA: TGTGCCAGCAACAACCCTCGACTAGCCTCCTACGAGCAGTACTTC.

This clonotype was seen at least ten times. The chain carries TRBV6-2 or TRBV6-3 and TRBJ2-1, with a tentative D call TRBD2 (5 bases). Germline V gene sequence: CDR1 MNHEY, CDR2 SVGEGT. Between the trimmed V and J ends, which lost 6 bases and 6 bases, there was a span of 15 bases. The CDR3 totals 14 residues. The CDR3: CASRVTSLSNEQFF. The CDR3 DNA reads TGTGCCAGCAGGGTTACTAGTCTGTCCAATGAGCAGTTCTTC.

Written as DNA, the CDR3 is TGTGCCAGCAGCCAAAAGGGGACCGAAGCTTTCTTT. It codes for CASSQKGTEAFF. This chain links TRBV3-1 with TRBJ1-1; tentatively, D is TRBD1 (5 bases). Trimming stripped 2 bases from V and 8 bases from J, with 9 bases between. CDR1 is LGHDT and CDR2 is YNNKEL in the germline V gene (reference sequence). This CDR3 spans 12 amino acids.

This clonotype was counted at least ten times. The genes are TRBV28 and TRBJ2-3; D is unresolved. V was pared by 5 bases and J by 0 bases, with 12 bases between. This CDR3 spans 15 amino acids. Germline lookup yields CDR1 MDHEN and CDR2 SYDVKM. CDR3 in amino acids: CASSLPGYSTDTQYF. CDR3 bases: TGTGCCAGCAGTCTTCCCGGGTATAGCACAGATACGCAGTATTTT. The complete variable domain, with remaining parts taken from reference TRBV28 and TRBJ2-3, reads DVKVTQSSRYLVKRTGEKVFLECVQDMDHENMFWYRQDPGLGLRLIYFSYDVKMKEKGDIPEGYSVSREKKERFSLILESASTNQTSMYLCASSLPGYSTDTQYFGPGTRLTVL.

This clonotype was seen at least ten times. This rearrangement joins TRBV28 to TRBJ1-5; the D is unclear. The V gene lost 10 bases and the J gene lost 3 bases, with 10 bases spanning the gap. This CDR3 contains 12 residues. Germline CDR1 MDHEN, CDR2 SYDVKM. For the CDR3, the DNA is TGTGCCACGGCGGCCCCCAATCAGCCCCAGCATTTT. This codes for CATAAPNQPQHF.

In DNA, the CDR3 is TGCGCCAGCAGCTTGGCCGACAGCCGGAACGAGCAGTACTTC. Protein sequence: CASSLADSRNEQYF. This chain links TRBV5-1 with TRBJ2-7; maybe TRBD1 (5 bases). Trimming took off 0 bases at V and 5 bases at J, with 12 bases between the two ends. This CDR3 has 14 amino acids. CDR1 and CDR2 (germline): SGHRS, YFSETQ.

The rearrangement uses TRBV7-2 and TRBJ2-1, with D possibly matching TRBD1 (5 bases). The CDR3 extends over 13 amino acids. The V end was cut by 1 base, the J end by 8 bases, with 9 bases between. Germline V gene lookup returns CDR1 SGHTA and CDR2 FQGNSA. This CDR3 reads CASSLVIRDEQFF. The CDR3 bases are TGTGCCAGCAGCTTAGTTATCAGGGATGAGCAGTTCTTC.